The 26 T cell receptor beta chains given below trace back to one sample, sequenced in a study of identical twins. Via MiXCR, TCRdb re-called the 5' RACE reads, giving one row per CDR3 protein. The top ten clones hold 2.9% of a sample with about 470,000 distinct CDR3 sequences, 20% to 25% of them seen once. This same sample was also taken into another study, of T cells expressing NK-cell markers.

Sequenced sample: CD4+ T cells sorted from blood. These TCRs come from a woman in her late teens or twenties in good health.

The CDR3 protein is CASSFLGSSSYEQYF. DNA for the CDR3: TGTGCCAGCAGCTTTCTTGGCAGCAGCTCCTACGAGCAGTACTTC. The rearrangement joins TRBV7-2 to TRBJ2-7; D ambiguous. Germline CDR1 and CDR2: SGHTA and FQGNSA. This CDR3 comprises 15 residues. V was shortened by 3 bases and J by 0 bases, with 12 bases between the two germline ends.

This clonotype was found a few times. The chain employs TRBV12-3 or TRBV12-4 and TRBJ2-1; 7 bases agree with TRBD1. V lost 6 bases to trimming and J lost 2 bases; unmatched junction nucleotides: 10. The CDR3 extends over 16 amino acids. The CDR3 DNA reads as TGTGCCAGCAGACTGGGCCCGGGACAGACCTACAATGAGCAGTTCTTC. Amino acid sequence: CASRLGPGQTYNEQFF.

The sample holds many counts of this clonotype. The chain couples TRBV12-3 or TRBV12-4 to TRBJ1-1, with a possible D match to TRBD1 (5 bases). V lost 2 bases and J 3 bases, leaving 7 bases between the germline ends. The CDR3 is 13 amino acids. The CDR3 region has the DNA TGTGCCAGCAGTTTAATGGGGGACACTGAAGCTTTCTTT. Translation: CASSLMGDTEAFF.

The J gene is TRBJ2-5, the V gene TRBV5-1, with D possibly being TRBD2 (5 bases). From germline, CDR1 is SGHRS and CDR2 YFSETQ. CDR3 length: 13 amino acids. V shed 2 bases and J shed 3 bases, with 8 bases lying between them. CDR3 protein: CASSFGEKETQYF. The CDR3 DNA is TGCGCCAGCAGCTTTGGGGAGAAAGAGACCCAGTACTTC.

This chain joins TRBV4-2 and TRBJ2-2; 9 nucleotides line up with TRBD2. The CDR3 sequence is 15 residues long. V lost 0 bases and J lost 5; bases outside the gene matches: 1. Germline loops: CDR1 LGHNA, CDR2 YNFKEQ. The CDR3, as DNA: TGTGCCAGCAGCCAAGACGCGGGAGGGACCGGGGAGCTGTTTTTT. This translates into CASSQDAGGTGELFF.

This clonotype appeared a single time. The chain uses TRBV6-2 or TRBV6-3 and TRBJ2-7; D is unresolved. V was trimmed by 5 bases and J by 3 bases, leaving 11 bases between them. Germline CDR1 MNHEY, CDR2 SVGEGT. The CDR3 loop spans 13 amino acids. As DNA, the CDR3 is TGTGCCAGCAGTCGGGTAGGATACTACGAGCAGTACTTC. This sequence encodes CASSRVGYYEQYF.

J is TRBJ2-7 and V is TRBV5-6; 9 nucleotides line up with TRBD2. Germline V gene sequence: CDR1 SGHDT, CDR2 YYEEEE. After removal of 3 bases from V and 0 bases from J, the junction contained 4 bases not matched to a gene. The length of the CDR3 is 15 residues. CDR3 coding DNA: TGTGCCAGCAGCTCTAGCGGGATAATCTCCTACGAGCAGTACTTC. This codes for CASSSSGIISYEQYF.

This clonotype was detected many times. The V call is TRBV12-3 or TRBV12-4, the J call TRBJ1-5; tentatively, D is TRBD1 (5 bases). The CDR3 loop spans 13 amino acids. Trimming took 0 bases from V and 10 from J, leaving 10 bases between them. CDR3 amino acids: CASSLAGHGPQHF. The DNA of the CDR3 is TGTGCCAGCAGTTTAGCGGGGCACGGCCCCCAGCATTTT.

V is TRBV12-3 or TRBV12-4 and J is TRBJ1-2; no definite D call. The CDR3 length is 12 residues. Trimming stripped 4 bases from V and 5 bases from J, with 8 bases between. CDR3 sequence: CASSYESYGYTF. CDR3 DNA: TGTGCCAGCAGTTACGAGTCTTATGGCTACACCTTC.

The chain is built from TRBV18 and TRBJ2-1, with TRBD2 identical over 7 bases. CDR3 size: 15 residues. The germline CDR1 and CDR2 sequences are KGHSH and LQKENI. J was trimmed by 2 bases and V by 3 bases; bases with no gene match: 4. CDR3 coding DNA: TGTGCCAGCTCACCTACTAGCGTAGCCTACAATGAGCAGTTCTTC. Translated: CASSPTSVAYNEQFF.

This chain links TRBV20-1 with TRBJ2-3; D may be TRBD1 or TRBD2 (5 bases each). CDR1 is DFQATT and CDR2 is SNEGSKA in the germline V gene (reference sequence). Trimming removed 4 bases from V and 2 bases from J, with 16 bases in between. This CDR3 has 15 amino acids. The CDR3 protein is CSAISGWDDTDTQYF. The DNA for the CDR3 is TGCAGTGCTATTTCGGGGTGGGACGACACAGATACGCAGTATTTT.

The DNA of the CDR3 is TGTGCCAGCAGTTTGGGTGGAACTAGTTCTGGGACCCAGTACTTC. Its protein is CASSLGGTSSGTQYF. The V call is TRBV12-3 or TRBV12-4, the J call TRBJ2-5, with D maybe TRBD2 (5 bases). There are 15 residues in the CDR3. Trimming removed 3 bases at V and 7 bases at J, with 18 bases between.

The chain employs TRBV7-9 and TRBJ1-5, with D possibly matching TRBD1 (5 bases). Germline lookup yields CDR1 SEHNR and CDR2 FQNEAQ (reference sequence). The CDR3 loop spans 14 amino acids. With 5 bases removed from V and 7 bases from J, the gap between germline ends came to 15 bases. Written as DNA, the CDR3 is TGTGCCAGCAGCCTGGGAGGGGATGAACAGCCCCAGCATTTT. Translation gives CASSLGGDEQPQHF.

The rearrangement joins TRBV6-2 or TRBV6-3 to TRBJ2-7, with TRBD1 identical over 8 bases. CDR1 MNHEY and CDR2 SVGEGT come from the germline V gene. The CDR3 extends over 14 amino acids. The junction had 6 bases not matched to a gene; V was cut back by 5 bases and J by 3 bases. This chain's CDR3 is CASSQFGQGYEQYF. The CDR3 bases are TGTGCCAGCAGTCAATTCGGACAGGGCTACGAGCAGTACTTC.

The chain links TRBV5-1 to TRBJ2-5; D possibly corresponds to TRBD1 (6 bases). V was shortened by 2 bases and J by 5 bases, with 19 bases between the two germline ends. CDR1 and CDR2 (germline): SGHRS, YFSETQ. The CDR3 sequence is 16 residues long. CDR3 amino acids: CASSFINRAPRETQYF. CDR3 nucleotides: TGCGCCAGCAGCTTTATCAACAGGGCCCCTCGGGAGACCCAGTACTTC.

This clonotype was seen a few times. The chain links TRBV10-1 to TRBJ2-1; the D gene could be TRBD1 or TRBD2 (5 bases each). Trimming left V 3 bases short and J 0 bases short, with 12 bases between. The germline CDR1 and CDR2 sequences are WNHNN and SYGVQD (reference sequence). The CDR3 spans 16 residues. The CDR3 reads CASSDRGDSSYNEQFF. CDR3 sequence (DNA): TGCGCCAGCAGTGATAGAGGGGATAGCTCCTACAATGAGCAGTTCTTC.

In this sample, this clonotype turned up a few times. V is TRBV20-1 and J is TRBJ2-7, with D uncertain. Trimming removed 3 bases at V and 1 base at J, with 7 bases between. Per the germline V gene, CDR1 is DFQATT and CDR2 is SNEGSKA (reference sequence). This CDR3 region has 12 residues. CDR3: CSARRPSYEQYF. The CDR3, as DNA: TGCAGTGCTAGGCGTCCTTCCTACGAGCAGTACTTC.

The J gene is TRBJ2-7, the V gene TRBV14; unclear D gene. The CDR3 length is 13 residues. Per the germline V gene, CDR1 is SGHDN and CDR2 is FVKESK. Trimming took 0 bases from V and 3 from J, leaving 6 bases between them. The CDR3 region has the DNA TGTGCCAGCAGCCAAGAAATGAGCTACGAGCAGTACTTC. This encodes CASSQEMSYEQYF.

The chain carries TRBV3-1 and TRBJ2-7; D is possibly TRBD2 (5 bases). The CDR3 totals 14 residues. V was shortened by 0 bases and J by 5 bases, with 11 bases between the two germline ends. The germline gives CDR1 LGHDT, CDR2 YNNKEL (reference sequence). The CDR3 sequence is CASSQDPGSHEQYF. For the CDR3, the DNA is TGTGCCAGCAGCCAAGATCCGGGATCCCACGAGCAGTACTTC.

The chain combines TRBV7-2 with TRBJ2-3; 9 nucleotides line up with TRBD2. The CDR3 loop spans 15 amino acids. J lost 5 bases, V lost 8 bases, and 11 bases had no gene match. Germline V gives CDR1 SGHTA, CDR2 FQGNSA. The CDR3 sequence: CASATAGGPRDTQYF. The CDR3 DNA reads as TGTGCCAGCGCCACGGCGGGAGGGCCAAGAGATACGCAGTATTTT.

This sequence joins TRBV11-2 and TRBJ2-3; 10 nucleotides line up with TRBD2. V gave up 1 base and J gave up 6 bases; unmatched junction bases: 10. CDR3 length equals 17 residues. From germline, CDR1 is SGHAT and CDR2 FQNNGV. The DNA for the CDR3 is TGTGCCAGCAGCTTAGTGGGTAGCGGGGGACTAGCGGATACGCAGTATTTT. Amino acids: CASSLVGSGGLADTQYF.

The chain links TRBV10-3 to TRBJ1-2; D gene uncertain. Per germline, CDR1 ENHRY and CDR2 SYGVKD. CDR3 length: 16 amino acids. Trimming stripped 0 bases from V and 3 bases from J, with 14 bases between. In DNA form, the CDR3 reads TGTGCCATCAGTGAGTCCCCCGCGAGGCTGGACTATGGCTACACCTTC. Its translation: CAISESPARLDYGYTF.

V and J are TRBV20-1 and TRBJ2-3; D unclear. This CDR3 has 13 residues. The germline V gene encodes CDR1 DFQATT and CDR2 SNEGSKA (reference sequence). Trimming removed 4 bases from V and 1 base from J, with 9 bases in between. The CDR3 protein is CSATLGGTDTQYF. The CDR3 DNA follows: TGCAGTGCTACCCTGGGTGGCACAGATACGCAGTATTTT.

J is TRBJ1-1 and V is TRBV7-3; D is perhaps TRBD1 (5 bases). The ends were cut back, 1 base at V and 8 bases at J, with 11 bases in the middle. Per germline, CDR1 SGHTA and CDR2 FQGTGA. The length of the CDR3 is 13 residues. CDR3 DNA: TGTGCCAGCAGCTTAAGTCCCGGACAAGAAGCTTTCTTT. This gives the protein CASSLSPGQEAFF.

The chain recombines TRBV10-3 with TRBJ2-2; tentatively, D is TRBD1 (6 bases). Trimming stripped 8 bases from V and 5 bases from J, with 21 bases between. The germline V gene has CDR1 ENHRY and CDR2 SYGVKD. The CDR3 has 16 amino acids. CDR3 sequence (DNA): TGTGCCATCTTAACGTCCCGGCAGGGGTTTACCGGGGAGCTGTTTTTT. Translation: CAILTSRQGFTGELFF.

This clonotype showed up just a few times. The rearrangement uses TRBV20-1 and TRBJ2-1; D call uncertain. The CDR3 is 14 amino acids. CDR1 DFQATT and CDR2 SNEGSKA come from the germline V gene (reference sequence). The germline V and J ends were trimmed by 6 bases and 7 bases, with 19 bases remaining between them. The DNA for the CDR3 is TGCAGTGCCCCACCCTCGGTCGGGCTAAATGAGCAGTTCTTC. Translating gives CSAPPSVGLNEQFF.